These 14 T cell receptor beta chains came from one sample sequenced in a study of blood T cells in healthy people across ages (dated by TCRdb to 2015 to 2017). The protocol used for the library was 5' RACE. The reads were generated on an Illumina HiSeq 2500. A second roughly 7 to 12 cycle PCR used a sample-barcoded 5' primer and a J-beta primer mix. TCRdb reprocessing: public reads trimmed at Q25 with fastp, clones called with MiXCR, in-frame beta chains kept. Every CDR3 protein is listed once, alongside the most common genes and DNA of its rows. This sample holds 700,000 to 900,000 distinct CDR3 sequences; roughly 25% were observed only once. The top ten constitute 2.5% to 3.5% of the sample. These data were also filed under a second study, of T cells of mothers and their children.

Sample: blood. These receptors all stem from a boy aged 5-17 years in good health.

This clonotype was counted a few times. The V and J genes are TRBV5-1 and TRBJ1-2; the D is unclear. CDR3 length: 12 residues. The V and J ends lost 4 bases and 14 bases respectively, with 18 bases between them. Germline values: CDR1 SGHRS, CDR2 YFSETQ. The CDR3 loop is CASSLAERLWTF. The CDR3 DNA reads TGCGCCAGCAGCCTCGCGGAGCGGCTATGGACCTTC.

This clonotype has only a few counts. The V call is TRBV4-1, the J call TRBJ1-5; D ambiguous. The length of the CDR3 is 13 residues. The germline V gene has CDR1 MGHRA and CDR2 YSYEKL. The V and J ends lost 1 base and 4 bases respectively, with 5 bases between them. The CDR3 sequence is CASSQGVNQPQHF. The CDR3 coding sequence is TGCGCCAGCAGCCAAGGGGTTAATCAGCCCCAGCATTTT.

The chain uses TRBV28 and TRBJ2-3, with D maybe TRBD1 (5 bases). CDR1 is MDHEN and CDR2 is SYDVKM in the germline V gene. Between the trimmed V and J ends, which lost 7 bases and 3 bases, there was a span of 26 bases. This CDR3 is built from 18 residues. The CDR3 DNA sequence: TGTGCCAGCATTCCCGCTTTTGCTGTGGGGCAAGGGACAGATACGCAGTATTTT. This sequence encodes CASIPAFAVGQGTDTQYF.

This chain connects TRBV20-1 to TRBJ2-5; D remains unclear. V lost 5 bases and J 1 base, leaving 11 bases between the germline ends. This CDR3 is 13 amino acids long. The V gene's germline CDR1 is DFQATT and CDR2 SNEGSKA (reference sequence). Here the CDR3 reads CSAPSPPQETQYF. The CDR3 nucleotides are TGCAGTGCTCCCAGTCCGCCCCAAGAGACCCAGTACTTC.

This clonotype was seen only a few times. The chain is built from TRBV20-1 and TRBJ1-2; unclear D gene. In germline, CDR1 is DFQATT, CDR2 SNEGSKA (reference sequence). CDR3 size: 15 residues. V was cut by 1 base and J by 6 bases, with 18 bases left in between. CDR3: CSARGPSRPIDGYTF. CDR3 nucleotides: TGCAGTGCTAGAGGCCCTTCTCGGCCCATAGATGGCTACACCTTC.

This clonotype has a handful of counts. V and J are TRBV7-9 and TRBJ2-1; 9 nucleotides match TRBD2. J lost 5 bases, V lost 1 base, and 6 bases had no gene match. Germline V lookup: CDR1 SEHNR, CDR2 FQNEAQ (reference sequence). The CDR3 sequence is 16 residues long. The CDR3 bases are TGTGCCAGCAGCTTAGGGGGACTAGCAATCGACAATGAGCAGTTCTTC. This codes for CASSLGGLAIDNEQFF.

Written as DNA, the CDR3 is TGTGCCAGCAGTGATAGGTTGCCTAATGAAAAACTGTTTTTT. Amino acids: CASSDRLPNEKLFF. The rearrangement uses TRBV6-1 and TRBJ1-4; unclear D gene. The CDR3 spans 14 residues. Trimming left V 3 bases short and J 3 bases short, with 8 bases between. Germline V CDR1 and CDR2: MNHNS, SASEGT.

This chain uses TRBV7-9 with TRBJ2-5; 8 bases align to TRBD1. The V gene end was trimmed by 2 bases and the J gene end by 1 base; junction bases not matched to a gene: 3. CDR3 length equals 15 residues. The germline CDR1 and CDR2 sequences are SEHNR and FQNEAQ (reference sequence). The CDR3 is CASSLTGGLQETQYF. The DNA for the CDR3 is TGTGCCAGCAGCTTAACAGGGGGACTCCAAGAGACCCAGTACTTC.

This clonotype turned up a few times. The genes are TRBV5-1 and TRBJ1-1; a possible D gene is TRBD1 (6 bases). The CDR3 loop spans 12 amino acids. Trimming pared 3 bases from V and 6 bases from J, leaving 9 bases between. Germline CDR1 reads SGHRS; CDR2 reads YFSETQ. As DNA, the CDR3 is TGCGCCAGCAGCTGGGGGACATCTGAAGCTTTCTTT. This translates into CASSWGTSEAFF. The full variable domain, its missing parts supplied by reference TRBV5-1 and TRBJ1-1, is KAGVTQTPRYLIKTRGQQVTLSCSPISGHRSVSWYQQTPGQGLQFLFEYFSETQRNKGNFPGRFSGRQFSNSRSEMNVSTLELGDSALYLCASSWGTSEAFFGQGTRLTVV.

This clonotype was observed many times. The CDR3 nucleotides read TGTGCCAGCAGTCCCTCTCCGGGCAGGGAAGGACAAGAGACCCAGTACTTC. Translated, it gives CASSPSPGREGQETQYF. This chain connects TRBV12-3 or TRBV12-4 to TRBJ2-5, with D tentatively TRBD1 (5 bases). Trimming removed 5 bases at V and 2 bases at J, with 21 bases between. CDR3 size: 17 residues.

This clonotype was observed many times. The chain carries TRBV20-1 and TRBJ2-5; D possibly uses TRBD1 or TRBD2 (5 bases each). With 3 bases removed from V and 4 bases from J, the gap between germline ends came to 18 bases. Germline V gene sequence: CDR1 DFQATT, CDR2 SNEGSKA (reference sequence). The CDR3 covers 15 residues. Written as DNA, the CDR3 is TGCAGTGCTAGTTGGGGGTCGGGGATTCGAGAGACCCAGTACTTC. Protein: CSASWGSGIRETQYF.

Turning to this clonotype: As the CDR3 is not closed by the conserved phenylalanine or tryptophan, this likely results from a read error. V gene TRBV3-1 combines with J gene TRBJ1-6; the D gene is possibly TRBD1 (5 bases). Germline CDR1 is LGHDT and CDR2 is YNNKEL (reference sequence). V gave up 1 base and J gave up 7 bases, with 14 bases separating them. CDR3 size: 16 residues. The CDR3 DNA reads as TGTGCCAGCAGCCAAGTGCCAGGGAGGGAAAATTCACCCCTCCACTCT. This encodes CASSQVPGRENSPLHS.

As for this clonotype: This is likely a read error, given that the CDR3 carries no conserved phenylalanine or tryptophan at its end. Because the CDR3's place on the DNA is in doubt, the DNA is left out and the CDR3 is given as listed by TCRdb. The chain employs TRBV7-9 and TRBJ1-1; the tabulated D call, TRBD1, remains unverified against the DNA. The CDR3 is 12 residues long, counting both termini. From germline, CDR1 is SEHNR and CDR2 FQNEAQ (reference sequence). This CDR3 is CASSQVDRGPSV.

J is TRBJ1-3 and V is TRBV6-6, with D possibly TRBD1 on 6 matching bases. V was cut by 2 bases and J by 3 bases, with 11 bases left in between. CDR1 is MNHNY and CDR2 is SVGAGI in the germline V gene (reference sequence). CDR3 length: 15 amino acids. The CDR3 DNA sequence: TGTGCCAGCAGTTACCCAACAGGGTATGGAAACACCATATATTTT. It specifies CASSYPTGYGNTIYF.